Shown below are 26 T cell receptor beta chains from a single sample sequenced in a study of T cell repertoires in cytomegalovirus infection. TCRdb recomputed calls from the reads with MiXCR, one row per CDR3 protein. The profile shows roughly 140,000 distinct CDR3 sequences, 23% of them singletons. Material: PBMCs. Receptors originate from a human donor in good health (CMV status not recorded). Some clones in this sample may be carry-over from other donors' samples.

The chain uses TRBV28 and TRBJ2-4; 12 bases map to TRBD1. Looked up from germline, CDR1 is MDHEN and CDR2 is SYDVKM. The CDR3 is made up of 15 amino acids. The V segment lost 3 bases and the J segment 15 bases; nucleotides outside the gene matches: 12. CDR3 in amino acids: CASSFRGQGAGRGYF. CDR3 coding DNA: TGTGCCAGCAGTTTCCGGGGACAGGGGGCAGGAAGGGGGTACTTC.

The chain couples TRBV13 to TRBJ1-1, with TRBD1 matching over 9 bases. The CDR3 has 14 residues. J gave up 4 bases and V 8 bases, and 8 bases lay outside the gene matches. CDR1 and CDR2 (germline): PRHDT, FYEKMQ (reference sequence). The CDR3 region is CASEGQGPGTEAFF. CDR3 bases: TGTGCCAGCGAAGGACAGGGGCCGGGCACTGAAGCTTTCTTT.

V and J are TRBV27 and TRBJ1-1; 7 bases fit TRBD1. The CDR3 consists of 12 residues. V was clipped by 5 bases and J by 11 bases; unmatched bases: 8. Germline V lookup: CDR1 MNHEY, CDR2 SMNVEV (reference sequence). CDR3 sequence (DNA): TGTGCCAGCAGTGTTACAGGGGAGGAGGCTTTCTTT. It is translated as CASSVTGEEAFF.

This clonotype was counted ten times or more. The CDR3 loop reads CASSYPDRQKDGYTF. The CDR3 nucleotides read TGTGCCAGCAGCTACCCTGACCGTCAAAAGGATGGCTACACCTTC. V and J are TRBV7-2 and TRBJ1-2; D unresolved. This CDR3 spans 15 amino acids. The V end was cut by 4 bases, the J end by 6 bases, with 18 bases between. Germline CDR1 SGHTA, CDR2 FQGNSA.

V usage is TRBV20-1 and J usage is TRBJ2-7, with TRBD2 matching 10 bases. The J segment lost 5 bases and the V segment lost 8 bases, leaving 9 bases of the junction unmatched. In germline, CDR1 is DFQATT, CDR2 SNEGSKA (reference sequence). The CDR3 covers 13 residues. The CDR3: CSIQAGGPHEQYF. The CDR3 coding sequence is TGCAGTATCCAAGCGGGAGGGCCCCACGAGCAGTACTTC.

The table lists this clonotype with many counts. One junction end disagrees with the germline gene, perhaps due to a read error. The chain links TRBV7-2 to TRBJ2-7, with no clear D. There are 13 residues in the CDR3. Germline CDR1 is SGHTA and CDR2 is FQGNSA. The CDR3 DNA follows: TGTGCCAGCAGTTTAGAAGAGTCCTACGAGCAGTACTTC. Translated, it gives CASSLEESYEQYF.

V usage is TRBV6-6 and J usage is TRBJ2-7, with TRBD2 matching over 7 bases. Germline V gives CDR1 MNHNY, CDR2 SVGAGI (reference sequence). This CDR3 spans 16 amino acids. J was trimmed by 0 bases and V by 5 bases; bases with no gene match: 10. The CDR3 sequence is CASSTISGSGSYEQYF. CDR3 nucleotide sequence: TGTGCCAGCAGTACGATTAGCGGGTCGGGCTCCTACGAGCAGTACTTC.

This clonotype was found a few times. V gene TRBV7-2 combines with J gene TRBJ2-6; D may be TRBD1 (5 bases). This CDR3 is built from 14 residues. The ends were cut back, 6 bases at V and 0 bases at J, with 6 bases in the middle. Germline-derived CDR1 and CDR2 are SGHTA and FQGNSA. The CDR3 loop is CASSTGSGANVLTF. The DNA of the CDR3 is TGTGCCAGCAGTACAGGCTCTGGGGCCAACGTCCTGACTTTC.

The chain has TRBV4-1 and TRBJ2-5; 7 bases align to TRBD2. Unmatched junction bases numbered 1, after V lost 2 bases and J lost 4 bases. This CDR3 is built from 13 residues. The germline CDR1 and CDR2 sequences are MGHRA and YSYEKL. This CDR3 is CASSQPSGETQYF. CDR3 DNA: TGCGCCAGCAGCCAACCTAGCGGAGAGACCCAGTACTTC.

This clonotype was found a few times. The V and J genes are TRBV5-8 and TRBJ2-1; perhaps TRBD1 as D (5 bases). The CDR3 totals 13 residues. The germline V gene has CDR1 SGHTS and CDR2 YDEGEE. V lost 1 base, J lost 10 bases, and 12 bases lay in between. For the CDR3, the DNA is TGTGCCAGCAGCTTGCTCGGACAAAAGGAGCAGTTCTTC. Amino acid sequence: CASSLLGQKEQFF.

The CDR3 protein is CASKGRDWTGELFF. CDR3 nucleotides: TGTGCCAGCAAGGGACGGGATTGGACCGGGGAGCTGTTTTTT. The V and J genes are TRBV6-5 and TRBJ2-2; tentatively, D is TRBD1 or TRBD2 (5 bases each). CDR3 size: 14 residues. Trimming removed 7 bases at V and 5 bases at J, with 14 bases between. Germline CDR1 is MNHEY and CDR2 is SVGAGI.

This clonotype showed up just a few times. The V call is TRBV2, the J call TRBJ2-1, with 9 positions matching TRBD2. V shed 5 bases, J shed 3 bases, and the junction held 5 bases outside the gene matches. The CDR3 has 15 amino acids. Germline CDR1 and CDR2: SNHLY and FYNNEI. The CDR3 DNA sequence: TGTGCCAGCAGTTTCGCGGGGGGGCGCTACAATGAGCAGTTCTTC. The encoded protein is CASSFAGGRYNEQFF.

This clonotype turned up a few times. The genes are TRBV20-1 and TRBJ2-1, with 12 bases aligning to TRBD2. Germline CDR1 is DFQATT and CDR2 is SNEGSKA (reference sequence). The J segment lost 9 bases and the V segment lost 3 bases, leaving 6 bases of the junction unmatched. The CDR3 extends over 14 amino acids. In DNA, the CDR3 is TGCAGTGCTAGGGCTAGCGGGGGGGAGGGTGAGCAGTTCTTC. Protein product: CSARASGGEGEQFF.

This clonotype was observed a handful of times. V and J are TRBV20-1 and TRBJ2-7; no firm D call. From germline, CDR1 is DFQATT and CDR2 SNEGSKA (reference sequence). V gave up 4 bases and J gave up 4 bases, with 8 bases separating them. The CDR3 contains 11 residues. The chain's CDR3 is CSAIRSYEQYF. In nucleotides, the CDR3 is TGCAGTGCTATCAGGTCGTACGAGCAGTACTTC.

This clonotype was counted between two and nine times. The rearrangement joins TRBV10-3 to TRBJ1-5; 10 nucleotides match TRBD1. J was trimmed by 4 bases and V by 5 bases; bases with no gene match: 2. Germline V gives CDR1 ENHRY, CDR2 SYGVKD. This CDR3 has 14 amino acids. The CDR3 DNA sequence: TGTGCCATCAGTCCGGGACAGGGGAATCAGCCCCAGCATTTT. Translating it yields CAISPGQGNQPQHF.

This clonotype has more than one count but fewer than ten. The chain carries TRBV5-6 and TRBJ2-5, with TRBD2 matching over 13 bases. The CDR3 runs 20 residues. V lost 2 bases to trimming and J lost 0 bases; unmatched junction nucleotides: 13. Germline CDR1 and CDR2: SGHDT and YYEEEE. CDR3 amino acids: CASSFRDYGLAGDYQETQYF. CDR3 nucleotides: TGTGCCAGCAGCTTTAGGGACTACGGACTAGCGGGGGATTACCAAGAGACCCAGTACTTC.

The sample holds many counts of this clonotype. CDR3 in DNA: TGTGCCAGCAGCTCAGCCGGGAACTCCTACGAGCAGTACTTC. It translates to CASSSAGNSYEQYF. The V call is TRBV7-2, the J call TRBJ2-7, with D tentatively TRBD2 (5 bases). The CDR3 extends over 14 amino acids. Germline-derived CDR1 and CDR2 are SGHTA and FQGNSA. Between the trimmed V and J ends, which lost 4 bases and 0 bases, there was a span of 10 bases.

This clonotype has a handful of counts. The rearrangement joins TRBV20-1 to TRBJ2-1; 9 bases align to TRBD2. V lost 3 bases to trimming and J lost 7 bases; unmatched junction nucleotides: 4. This CDR3 is built from 13 residues. CDR1 and CDR2 from the germline V gene are DFQATT and SNEGSKA (reference sequence). CDR3 nucleotides: TGCAGTGCTAGCATAGCGGGGGTGAATGAGCAGTTCTTC. Its protein is CSASIAGVNEQFF.

This clonotype was seen a few times. Here the CDR3 DNA reads TGTGCCAGCAGCTTGTATGTCCCCGCGGGCGGGGAGCTGTTTTTT. Its protein is CASSLYVPAGGELFF. This chain uses TRBV5-4 with TRBJ2-2, with D perhaps matching TRBD2 (5 bases). The germline V gene encodes CDR1 SGHNT and CDR2 YYREEE (reference sequence). This CDR3 comprises 15 residues. V was pared by 1 base and J by 7 bases, with 14 bases between. Full variable domain (remainder filled in from reference TRBV5-4 and TRBJ2-2): ETGVTQSPTHLIKTRGQQVTLRCSSQSGHNTVSWYQQALGQGPQFIFQYYREEENGRGNFPPRFSGLQFPNYSSELNVNALELDDSALYLCASSLYVPAGGELFFGEGSRLTVL.

V gene TRBV28 combines with J gene TRBJ2-5; TRBD2 might be the D (5 bases). Trimming cost V 7 bases and J 5 bases, with 20 bases left between them. Germline V CDR1 and CDR2: MDHEN, SYDVKM. This CDR3 region has 15 residues. The CDR3 loop is CASNPGSNSGETQYF. The CDR3 DNA sequence: TGTGCCAGCAACCCGGGAAGTAATTCGGGGGAGACCCAGTACTTC.

This clonotype was seen more than once but under ten times. The gene calls are TRBV15 and TRBJ2-3; 7 nucleotides line up with TRBD1. J lost 2 bases, V lost 1 base, and 6 bases had no gene match. CDR1 LNHNV and CDR2 YYDKDF come from the germline V gene (reference sequence). The CDR3 covers 16 residues. The CDR3 DNA follows: TGTGCCACCAGCAGAGCCGGGACAGTAGTCACAGATACGCAGTATTTT. Its translation is CATSRAGTVVTDTQYF.

The chain links TRBV29-1 to TRBJ2-1, with unresolved D. The germline V and J ends were trimmed by 4 bases and 7 bases, with 5 bases remaining between them. The CDR3 has 10 residues. Germline CDR1 and CDR2: SQVTM and ANQGSEA. The CDR3 DNA follows: TGCAGCGTTGCTTGGAATGAGCAGTTCTTC. It translates to CSVAWNEQFF.

This clonotype has more than one count but fewer than ten. The chain has TRBV7-3 and TRBJ1-1; D may be TRBD1 (6 bases). V was clipped by 2 bases and J by 5 bases, with 9 bases between them. CDR1 is SGHTA, CDR2 FQGTGA, per germline. This CDR3 has 13 amino acids. The CDR3 is CASSLLGATEAFF. CDR3 DNA sequence: TGTGCCAGCAGCTTATTGGGGGCAACTGAAGCTTTCTTT.

There are a few counts of this clonotype. This chain joins TRBV12-3 or TRBV12-4 and TRBJ2-5; D is perhaps TRBD1 or TRBD2 (5 bases each). The CDR3 runs to 14 residues. The V and J ends lost 3 bases and 5 bases respectively, with 13 bases between them. The CDR3 sequence: CASSLGSWGETQYF. DNA of the CDR3: TGTGCCAGCAGTTTGGGGTCCTGGGGGGAGACCCAGTACTTC.

This clonotype occurred many times. V usage is TRBV5-6 and J usage is TRBJ2-1; tentative D call: TRBD2 (5 bases). Trimming cost V 0 bases and J 6 bases, with 16 bases left between them. This CDR3 region has 16 residues. Germline V gene data show CDR1 as SGHDT and CDR2 as YYEEEE. For the CDR3, the DNA is TGTGCCAGCAGCTTGGCCGTGCGACTATTAGGCAATGAGCAGTTCTTC. It codes for CASSLAVRLLGNEQFF.

This clonotype was seen more than once but under ten times. The rearrangement links TRBV7-2 to TRBJ2-3; possibly TRBD2 for D (6 bases). The CDR3 is 15 amino acids. The V end lost 0 bases, the J end lost 2 bases, and 9 bases lay between the germline ends. The germline V gene has CDR1 SGHTA and CDR2 FQGNSA. The CDR3 DNA reads as TGTGCCAGCAGCTTAGCGAAGCGGGCCACAGATACGCAGTATTTT. Translating it yields CASSLAKRATDTQYF. Filled out from reference TRBV7-2 and TRBJ2-3, the complete variable domain reads GAGVSQSPSNKVTEKGKDVELRCDPISGHTALYWYRQSLGQGLEFLIYFQGNSAPDKSGLPSDRFSAERTGGSVSTLTIQRTQQEDSAVYLCASSLAKRATDTQYFGPGTRLTVL.